This T cell receptor beta chain was captured by sequencing in a study of cytomegalovirus exposure and HLA in healthy donors. Study at large: There were fewer than 130 million unique TCR beta sequences, drawn from about 190 million T cells, in an earlier analysis.

General study findings and limits: Presence/absence comparisons presumed near-even sequencing depth among donors. Later genetic work tied a missense DCLRE1C variant to beta-chain V and J trimming.

CDR1 and CDR2 (germline): MDHEN, SYDVKM. The CDR3 contains 13 residues. J was trimmed by 4 bases and V by 8 bases; bases with no gene match: 5. It was with 60 Vbeta and 13 Jbeta primers that the PCR ran. The method was immunoSEQ multiplex PCR; TCRdb's version includes in-frame clones alone and lacks a portion of them. The data show more than 85,000 clones, 83% seen once. Note on this clone: Its antigen is still unknown.

The V and J genes are TRBV28 and TRBJ2-3, with 8 positions matching TRBD1. The sequence derives from a man in his forties in good health and CMV-seronegative. The specimen was PBMCs. The CDR3 bases are TGTGCCAGCCGCGGACAGGGAGCAGATACGCAGTATTTT. This codes for CASRGQGADTQYF.